Below are 10 T cell receptor beta chains sequenced from a single sample in a study of metastatic and nonmetastatic thyroid tumors. No treatment had been given to any patient before thyroid surgery. TCRdb re-called clones via MiXCR from the PCR reads. This sample has 15,000 to 20,000 clones, with about 31% found just once. The material sequenced was tumor tissue. These receptors originate from a male donor with papillary thyroid cancer or a benign thyroid nodule (not recorded which). Some clones in this sample may be carry-over from other donors' samples.

The chain employs TRBV18 and TRBJ2-1; 7 bases align to TRBD2. The germline V gene encodes CDR1 KGHSH and CDR2 LQKENI. This CDR3 spans 15 amino acids. V trimming: 5 bases; J trimming: 5 bases; junction bases outside the gene matches: 9. DNA of the CDR3: TGTGCCAGCTCATCGCTAGCGGAGTCTAACAATGAGCAGTTCTTC. Translated: CASSSLAESNNEQFF.

This clone has a handful of counts. The J gene is TRBJ1-4, the V gene TRBV19, with a possible D match to TRBD1 (5 bases). This CDR3 spans 14 amino acids. Germline CDR1 is LNHDA and CDR2 is SQIVND (reference sequence). Trimming removed 4 bases at V and 1 base at J, with 7 bases between. The CDR3 DNA sequence: TGTGCCAGTAGTACACAGGAAACTAATGAAAAACTGTTTTTT. This gives the protein CASSTQETNEKLFF.

The table lists this clone with a few counts. The chain links TRBV6-1 to TRBJ2-7; possible D gene TRBD2, 6 bases. CDR3 length equals 13 residues. CDR1 is MNHNS and CDR2 is SASEGT in the germline V gene. V was pared by 5 bases and J by 4 bases, with 12 bases between. In DNA form, the CDR3 reads TGTGCCAGCAGTACCGGACTATCGTACGAGCAGTACTTC. It is translated as CASSTGLSYEQYF.

J is TRBJ2-7 and V is TRBV7-2; 12 nucleotides agree with TRBD2. In germline, CDR1 is SGHTA, CDR2 FQGNSA. V shed 0 bases, J shed 2 bases, and the junction held 2 bases outside the gene matches. The CDR3 contains 16 residues. The CDR3 here is CASSLAASGGAYEQYF. CDR3 sequence (DNA): TGTGCCAGCAGCTTAGCCGCTAGCGGGGGGGCCTACGAGCAGTACTTC.

The J gene is TRBJ1-2, the V gene TRBV4-2; the match to TRBD1 covers 7 bases. CDR1 and CDR2 (germline): LGHNA, YNFKEQ. The CDR3 is 15 amino acids. The ends lost 0 bases at V and 6 bases at J; junction bases unmatched: 7. The CDR3 DNA reads TGTGCCAGCAGCCAAGAGAGGCGACAGGGAGATGGCTACACCTTC. This codes for CASSQERRQGDGYTF.

This clone was seen repeatedly, ten times or more. This chain joins TRBV5-7 and TRBJ2-6; 16 bases align to TRBD2. TRBV5-7 is classed as an ORF, of uncertain function. This CDR3 is built from 19 residues. V lost 6 bases to trimming and J lost 1 base; unmatched junction nucleotides: 7. The CDR3 sequence: CASISRGLAGGSGANVLTF. CDR3 sequence (DNA): TGTGCCAGCATTAGTCGGGGACTAGCGGGAGGGTCTGGGGCCAACGTCCTGACTTTC.

This clone appeared many times. V and J are TRBV9 and TRBJ2-1, with a possible D match to TRBD1 (6 bases). Germline V gene data show CDR1 as SGDLS and CDR2 as YYNGEE. V was clipped by 0 bases and J by 1 base, with 11 bases between them. This CDR3 region has 16 residues. The CDR3 nucleotides are TGTGCCAGCAGCGTAGAAGGGGACATATCCTACAATGAGCAGTTCTTC. This sequence encodes CASSVEGDISYNEQFF.

The rearrangement joins TRBV4-1 to TRBJ2-7; TRBD1 matches 8 bases. From germline, CDR1 is MGHRA and CDR2 YSYEKL. J was trimmed by 5 bases and V by 5 bases; bases with no gene match: 11. The length of the CDR3 is 15 residues. The CDR3 DNA follows: TGCGCCAGCAGCTACGGACAGGGCCCCCGGGACGAGCAGTACTTC. As protein: CASSYGQGPRDEQYF.

This clone was picked up many times. The chain combines TRBV3-1 with TRBJ2-1; tentatively, D is TRBD1 (6 bases). The CDR3 is 15 residues long. Germline V gene sequence: CDR1 LGHDT, CDR2 YNNKEL (reference sequence). V was pared by 6 bases and J by 5 bases, with 17 bases between. The CDR3 region is CASSPAGTQDNEQFF. In DNA, the CDR3 is TGTGCCAGCAGTCCCGCCGGGACACAAGACAATGAGCAGTTCTTC.

This clone came up a few times. The chain employs TRBV27 and TRBJ1-5; a possible D gene is TRBD1 (5 bases). CDR1 MNHEY and CDR2 SMNVEV come from the germline V gene (reference sequence). The CDR3 runs 14 residues. V was shortened by 6 bases and J by 0 bases, with 9 bases between the two germline ends. As DNA, the CDR3 is TGTGCCAGCAGATTTACAGGTAGCAATCAGCCCCAGCATTTT. Residues: CASRFTGSNQPQHF.